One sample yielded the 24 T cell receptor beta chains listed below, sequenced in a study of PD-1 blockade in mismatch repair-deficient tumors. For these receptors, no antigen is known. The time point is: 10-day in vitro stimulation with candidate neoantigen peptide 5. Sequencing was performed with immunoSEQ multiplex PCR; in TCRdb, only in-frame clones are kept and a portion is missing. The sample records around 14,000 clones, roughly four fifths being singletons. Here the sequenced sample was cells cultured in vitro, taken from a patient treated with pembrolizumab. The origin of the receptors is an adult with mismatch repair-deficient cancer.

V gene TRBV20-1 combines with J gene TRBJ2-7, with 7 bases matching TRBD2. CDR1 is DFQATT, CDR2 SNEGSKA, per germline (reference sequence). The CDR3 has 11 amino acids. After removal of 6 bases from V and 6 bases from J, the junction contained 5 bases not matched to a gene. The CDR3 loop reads CSALGGSEQYF. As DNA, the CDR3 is TGCAGTGCCCTCGGGGGGTCCGAGCAGTACTTC.

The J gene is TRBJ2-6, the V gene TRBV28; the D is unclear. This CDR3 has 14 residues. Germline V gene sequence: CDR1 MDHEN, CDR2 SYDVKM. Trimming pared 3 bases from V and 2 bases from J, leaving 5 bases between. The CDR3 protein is CASSLNTGANVLTF. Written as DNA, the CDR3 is TGTGCCAGCAGTTTGAATACTGGGGCCAACGTCCTGACTTTC.

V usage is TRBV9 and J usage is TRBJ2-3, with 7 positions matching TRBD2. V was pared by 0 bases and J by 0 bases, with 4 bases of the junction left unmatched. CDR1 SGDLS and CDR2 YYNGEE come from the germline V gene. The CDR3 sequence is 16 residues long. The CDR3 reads CASSVVGTISTDTQYF. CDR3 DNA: TGTGCCAGCAGCGTAGTCGGGACTATTAGCACAGATACGCAGTATTTT.

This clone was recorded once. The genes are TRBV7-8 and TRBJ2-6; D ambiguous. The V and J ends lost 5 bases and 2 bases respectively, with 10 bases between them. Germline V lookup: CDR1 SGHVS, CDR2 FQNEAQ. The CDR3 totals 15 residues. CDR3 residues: CASSPSRAGANVLTF. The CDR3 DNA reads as TGTGCCAGCAGCCCATCGCGAGCTGGGGCCAACGTCCTGACTTTC.

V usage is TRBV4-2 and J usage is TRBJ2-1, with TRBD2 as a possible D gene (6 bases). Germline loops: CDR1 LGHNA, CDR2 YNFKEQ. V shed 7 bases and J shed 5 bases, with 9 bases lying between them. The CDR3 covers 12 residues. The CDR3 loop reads CASTGGDNEQFF. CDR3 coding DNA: TGTGCCAGCACGGGCGGGGACAATGAGCAGTTCTTC.

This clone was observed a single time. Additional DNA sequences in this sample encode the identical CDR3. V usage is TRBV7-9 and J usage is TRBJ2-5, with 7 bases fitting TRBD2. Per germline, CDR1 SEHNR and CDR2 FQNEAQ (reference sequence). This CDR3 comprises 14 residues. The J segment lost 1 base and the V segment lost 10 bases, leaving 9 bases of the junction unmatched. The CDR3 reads CAISTGTIQETQYF. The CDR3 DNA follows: TGTGCCATTTCTACCGGGACTATCCAAGAGACCCAGTACTTC.

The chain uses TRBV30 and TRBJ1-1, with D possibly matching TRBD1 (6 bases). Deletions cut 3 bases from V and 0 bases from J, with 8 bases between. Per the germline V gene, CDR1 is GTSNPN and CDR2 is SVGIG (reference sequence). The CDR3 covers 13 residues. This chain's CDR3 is CAWRGQLNTEAFF. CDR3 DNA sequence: TGTGCCTGGAGAGGACAGTTGAACACTGAAGCTTTCTTT.

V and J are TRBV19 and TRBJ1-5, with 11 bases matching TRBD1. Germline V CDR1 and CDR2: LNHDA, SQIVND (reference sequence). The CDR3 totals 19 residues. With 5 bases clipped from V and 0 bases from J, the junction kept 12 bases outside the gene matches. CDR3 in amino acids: CASSPWTGGNPYSNQPQHF. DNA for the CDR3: TGTGCCAGTAGTCCTTGGACAGGGGGCAACCCCTATAGCAATCAGCCCCAGCATTTT.

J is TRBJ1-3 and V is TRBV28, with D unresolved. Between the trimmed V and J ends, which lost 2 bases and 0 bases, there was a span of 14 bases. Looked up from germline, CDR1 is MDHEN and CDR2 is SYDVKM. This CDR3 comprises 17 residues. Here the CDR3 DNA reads TGTGCCAGCAGTTTACGGGTAGGGATACTCTCTGGAAACACCATATATTTT. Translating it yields CASSLRVGILSGNTIYF.

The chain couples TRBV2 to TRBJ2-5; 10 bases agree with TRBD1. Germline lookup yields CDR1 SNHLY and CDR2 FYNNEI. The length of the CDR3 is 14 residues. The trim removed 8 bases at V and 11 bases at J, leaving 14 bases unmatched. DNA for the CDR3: TGTGCCAGCGCGGCCCCGGGACAGGGGTTGGAGCAGTACTTC. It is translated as CASAAPGQGLEQYF.

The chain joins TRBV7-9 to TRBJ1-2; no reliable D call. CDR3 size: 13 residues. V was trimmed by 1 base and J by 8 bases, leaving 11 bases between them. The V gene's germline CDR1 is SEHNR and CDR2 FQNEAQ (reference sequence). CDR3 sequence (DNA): TGTGCCAGCAGCTTAGATGGGGTAGGAGGCTACACCTTC. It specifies CASSLDGVGGYTF.

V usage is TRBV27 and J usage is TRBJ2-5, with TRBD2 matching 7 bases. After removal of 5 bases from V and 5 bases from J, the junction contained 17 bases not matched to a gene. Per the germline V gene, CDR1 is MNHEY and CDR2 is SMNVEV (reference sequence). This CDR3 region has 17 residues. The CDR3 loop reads CASSPLEGGSGDETQYF. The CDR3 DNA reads TGTGCCAGCAGTCCCTTGGAGGGAGGGAGTGGGGATGAGACCCAGTACTTC.

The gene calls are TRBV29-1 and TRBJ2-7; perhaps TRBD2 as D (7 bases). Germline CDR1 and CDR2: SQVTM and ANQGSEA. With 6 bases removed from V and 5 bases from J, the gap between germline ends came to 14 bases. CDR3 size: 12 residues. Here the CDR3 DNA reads TGCAGCGTGGAGGGGGGGACCCACGAGCAGTACTTC. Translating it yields CSVEGGTHEQYF.

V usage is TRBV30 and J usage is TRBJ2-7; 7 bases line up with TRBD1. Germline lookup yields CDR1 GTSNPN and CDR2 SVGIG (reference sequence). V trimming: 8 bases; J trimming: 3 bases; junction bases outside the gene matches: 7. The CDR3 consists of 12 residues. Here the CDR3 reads CARDSRGYEQYF. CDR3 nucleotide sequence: TGTGCCCGGGACAGTAGAGGCTACGAGCAGTACTTC.

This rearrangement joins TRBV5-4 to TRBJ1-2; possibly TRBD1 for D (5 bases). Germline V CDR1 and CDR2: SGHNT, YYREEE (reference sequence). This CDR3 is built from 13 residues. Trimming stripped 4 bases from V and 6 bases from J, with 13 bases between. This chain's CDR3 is CASSPRVADGYTF. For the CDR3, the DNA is TGTGCCAGCAGCCCCAGGGTGGCTGATGGCTACACCTTC. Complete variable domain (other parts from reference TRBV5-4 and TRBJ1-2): ETGVTQSPTHLIKTRGQQVTLRCSSQSGHNTVSWYQQALGQGPQFIFQYYREEENGRGNFPPRFSGLQFPNYSSELNVNALELDDSALYLCASSPRVADGYTFGSGTRLTVV.

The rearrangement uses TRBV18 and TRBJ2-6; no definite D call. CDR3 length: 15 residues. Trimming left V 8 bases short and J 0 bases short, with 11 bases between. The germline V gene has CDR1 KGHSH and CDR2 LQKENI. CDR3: CASALPGSGANVLTF. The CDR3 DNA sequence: TGTGCCAGCGCCCTGCCAGGCTCTGGGGCCAACGTCCTGACTTTC.

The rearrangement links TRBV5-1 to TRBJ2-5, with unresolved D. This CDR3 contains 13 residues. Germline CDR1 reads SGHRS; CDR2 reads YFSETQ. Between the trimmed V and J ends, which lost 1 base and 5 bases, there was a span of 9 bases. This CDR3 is CASSLTASETQYF. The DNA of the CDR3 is TGCGCCAGCAGCTTGACTGCCTCGGAGACCCAGTACTTC. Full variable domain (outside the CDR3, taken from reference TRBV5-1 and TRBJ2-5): KAGVTQTPRYLIKTRGQQVTLSCSPISGHRSVSWYQQTPGQGLQFLFEYFSETQRNKGNFPGRFSGRQFSNSRSEMNVSTLELGDSALYLCASSLTASETQYFGPGTRLLVL.

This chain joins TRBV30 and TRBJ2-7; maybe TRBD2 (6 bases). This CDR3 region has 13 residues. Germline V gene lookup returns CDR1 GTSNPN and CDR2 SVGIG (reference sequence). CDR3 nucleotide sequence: TGTGCTTTGGCGGGACTCCACTCCTACGAGCAGTACTTC. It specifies CALAGLHSYEQYF.

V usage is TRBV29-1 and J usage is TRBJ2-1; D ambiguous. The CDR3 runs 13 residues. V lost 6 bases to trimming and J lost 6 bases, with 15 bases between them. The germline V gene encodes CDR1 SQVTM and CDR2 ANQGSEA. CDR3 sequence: CSVGFNSLNEQFF. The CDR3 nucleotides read TGCAGCGTAGGGTTTAATAGTCTCAATGAGCAGTTCTTC.

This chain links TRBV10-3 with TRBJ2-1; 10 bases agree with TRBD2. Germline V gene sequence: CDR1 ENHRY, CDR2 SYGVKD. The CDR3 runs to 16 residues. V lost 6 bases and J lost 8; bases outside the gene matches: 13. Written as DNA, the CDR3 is TGTGCCATCAGCGATTGGGAGCGGGAGGGCCGGGATGAGCAGTTCTTC. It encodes CAISDWEREGRDEQFF.

The CDR3, as DNA: TGTGCCAGCAGCTTAGGGGCGGGACCGGCGGATACGCAGTATTTT. It codes for CASSLGAGPADTQYF. This rearrangement joins TRBV7-2 to TRBJ2-3, with D maybe TRBD2 (6 bases). The V end lost 1 base, the J end lost 6 bases, and 14 bases lay between the germline ends. The germline V gene has CDR1 SGHTA and CDR2 FQGNSA. The CDR3 sequence is 15 residues long.

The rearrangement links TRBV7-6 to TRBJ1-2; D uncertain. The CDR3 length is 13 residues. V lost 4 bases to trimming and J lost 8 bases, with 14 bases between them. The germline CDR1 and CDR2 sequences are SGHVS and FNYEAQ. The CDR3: CASSSVLNGGYTF. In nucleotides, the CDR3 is TGTGCCAGCAGCTCGGTTCTGAACGGCGGCTACACCTTC.

Here the CDR3 DNA reads TGTGCCACATGGGACCAGGGGGCGGCGGATGGCTACACCTTC. This gives the protein CATWDQGAADGYTF. V and J are TRBV11-1 and TRBJ1-2, with TRBD1 identical over 8 bases. Germline V gene sequence: CDR1 SGHAT, CDR2 FQDESV (reference sequence). V lost 10 bases, J lost 6 bases, and 13 bases stayed unmatched. The CDR3 contains 14 residues.

CDR3 in amino acids: CASSQTSSYEQYF. CDR3 nucleotide sequence: TGCGCCAGCAGCCAGACAAGCTCCTACGAGCAGTACTTC. This chain connects TRBV4-1 to TRBJ2-7, with D unclear. In germline, CDR1 is MGHRA, CDR2 YSYEKL. The germline V and J ends were trimmed by 3 bases and 0 bases, with 6 bases remaining between them. The CDR3 totals 13 residues.